Listed below are T cell receptor beta chains from one sample, sequenced in a study of shared clonotypes between healthy human individuals. Clones were sequenced by immunoSEQ multiplex PCR, and TCRdb holds only the in-frame ones, with some missing. The table shows over 2,000,000 clones, with over 85% occurring only once. Sequenced material: naive CD8+ T cells from PBMCs. These receptors originate from a young man in good health. Some clones in this sample may be carry-over from other donors' samples. CDR3s include the opening cysteine and the closing phenylalanine or tryptophan. D genes are given only for firm matches. Expanded clones are given a class, and other clones once, few, many or no size at all.

V gene: TRBV19; D gene: -; J gene: TRBJ1-1; clone size: -; CDR3 protein: CASKTGQNTEAFF; CDR3 DNA: TGTGCCAGTAAGACAGGCCAGAACACTGAAGCTTTCTTT
V gene: TRBV7-9; D gene: -; J gene: TRBJ2-7; clone size: -; CDR3 protein: CASSLTESYEQYF; CDR3 DNA: TGTGCCAGCAGCTTAACGGAGTCCTACGAGCAGTACTTC
V gene: TRBV27; D gene: -; J gene: TRBJ2-7; clone size: -; CDR3 protein: CASSLYGREQYF; CDR3 DNA: TGTGCCAGCAGTTTATACGGGCGCGAGCAGTACTTC
V gene: TRBV11-2; D gene: -; J gene: TRBJ1-2; clone size: -; CDR3 protein: CASSLRGTDGYTF; CDR3 DNA: TGTGCCAGCAGCTTACGGGGTACGGATGGCTACACCTTC
V gene: TRBV19; D gene: -; J gene: TRBJ1-2; clone size: -; CDR3 protein: CASSTSWNNYGYTF; CDR3 DNA: TGTGCCAGTAGTACCAGCTGGAACAACTATGGCTACACCTTC
V gene: TRBV19; D gene: TRBD1; J gene: TRBJ1-1; clone size: -; CDR3 protein: CASSSGQGGNTEAFF; CDR3 DNA: TGTGCCAGTAGTAGCGGACAGGGGGGAAACACTGAAGCTTTCTTT
V gene: TRBV7-8; D gene: -; J gene: TRBJ2-7; clone size: -; CDR3 protein: CASSNPTGLSYEQYF; CDR3 DNA: TGTGCCAGCAGCAACCCGACTGGCCTCTCCTACGAGCAGTACTTC
V gene: TRBV9; D gene: -; J gene: TRBJ2-1; clone size: -; CDR3 protein: CASSVVGMGYNEQFF; CDR3 DNA: TGTGCCAGCAGCGTAGTTGGTATGGGCTACAATGAGCAGTTCTTC
V gene: TRBV5-6; D gene: -; J gene: TRBJ2-7; clone size: once; CDR3 protein: CASSWASGVEEQYF; CDR3 DNA: TGTGCCAGCAGTTGGGCCTCGGGGGTGGAAGAGCAGTACTTC
V gene: TRBV13; D gene: TRBD2; J gene: TRBJ2-1; clone size: -; CDR3 protein: CASSSAGLADSLILGEQFF; CDR3 DNA: TGTGCCAGCAGCTCCGCGGGACTAGCGGACTCGCTGATCTTGGGTGAGCAGTTCTTC
V gene: TRBV19; D gene: TRBD2; J gene: TRBJ2-1; clone size: -; CDR3 protein: CASSIAGLAGDNEQFF; CDR3 DNA: TGTGCCAGTAGTATAGCCGGACTAGCGGGAGACAATGAGCAGTTCTTC
V gene: TRBV25-1; D gene: TRBD2; J gene: TRBJ2-7; clone size: once; CDR3 protein: CASSEASGPYEQYF; CDR3 DNA: TGTGCCAGCAGTGAAGCTAGCGGCCCCTACGAGCAGTACTTC
V gene: TRBV9; D gene: TRBD2; J gene: TRBJ2-1; clone size: -; CDR3 protein: CASSFGTSENNEQFF; CDR3 DNA: TGTGCCAGCAGCTTTGGGACTAGCGAAAACAATGAGCAGTTCTTC
V gene: TRBV27; D gene: TRBD1; J gene: TRBJ2-2; clone size: once; CDR3 protein: CASSALQGGRAGELFF; CDR3 DNA: TGTGCCAGCAGTGCCCTACAGGGGGGAAGGGCCGGGGAGCTGTTTTTT
V gene: TRBV5-6; D gene: -; J gene: TRBJ1-5; clone size: -; CDR3 protein: CASSLAGEYNQPQHF; CDR3 DNA: TGTGCCAGCAGCTTGGCCGGTGAGTACAATCAGCCCCAGCATTTT